The present T cell receptor beta chain was sequenced within a study of shared clonotypes between healthy human individuals. In the study overall: Each donor contributed plates that comprised three CD4 naive, three CD4 memory, two CD8 naive and one CD8 memory.

Study-wide results and limits: The study sampled only blood, and tissue repertoires likely differ.

CD45RO-negative cells were positively selected for CCR7, leaving out terminally differentiated effector memory CD45RA+ cells. A note on this clone: What it binds is not known.

TCRdb keeps only in-frame clones here, not all; method: immunoSEQ multiplex PCR. The sample includes roughly 1,800,000 clones, about 95% of them seen just once. This TCR derives from a man between 18 and 29 years old in good health. Sequencing input: naive CD8+ T cells sorted from blood.

In DNA, the CDR3 is TGTGCCACCAGCAGGACGGGTTTATATCAGCCCCAGCATTTT. As protein: CATSRTGLYQPQHF. J is TRBJ1-5 and V is TRBV15; no firm D call. Trimming cost V 3 bases and J 5 bases, with 11 bases left between them. Germline CDR1 LNHNV, CDR2 YYDKDF (reference sequence). The CDR3 contains 14 residues.